This entry is about one TCR beta chain. This CDR3 has 13 residues. Trimming removed 4 bases at V and 4 bases at J, with 11 bases between. CDR1 and CDR2 from the germline V gene are SGHNT and YENEEA. Profiling relied on immunoSEQ multiplex PCR, and the TCRdb table lists in-frame clones only, not all of them. The sample consists of over 95,000 clones, 90% to 95% of them appearing once. These data originate in a study of siplizumab effects on memory and regulatory T cells. The TCR comes from a human donor in good health. Sequencing was carried out using non-Treg CD4+ T cells sorted from blood. The chain is built from TRBV11-3 and TRBJ2-7; maybe TRBD2 (6 bases). In DNA form, the CDR3 reads TGTGCCAGCAGCTCCCGAGGAGGGTACGAGCAGTACTTC. It yields the protein CASSSRGGYEQYF.